The 29 T cell receptor beta chains below all came from one sample that was sequenced in a study of OX40 agonist ivuxolimab in advanced cancers. The table came from immunoSEQ multiplex PCR; TCRdb's copy has only in-frame clones and leaves some out. This table has around 60,000 clones, roughly 87% appearing once. Sequenced material: CD4+ or CD8+ T cells sorted from blood, taken in a trial of the OX40 agonist ivuxolimab. The receptors derive from an adult with an advanced solid tumor such as melanoma, head and neck, liver or kidney cancer.

The chain uses TRBV19 and TRBJ1-2; D unresolved. The germline V gene has CDR1 LNHDA and CDR2 SQIVND (reference sequence). Trimming left V 4 bases short and J 8 bases short, with 11 bases between. The CDR3 is 12 residues long. Here the CDR3 reads CASSNGLRGYTF. The DNA of the CDR3 is TGTGCCAGTAGTAACGGTCTTCGGGGCTACACCTTC.

The chain carries TRBV5-5 and TRBJ1-1; 9 nucleotides line up with TRBD1. J lost 0 bases, V lost 4 bases, and 7 bases had no gene match. From germline, CDR1 is SGHKS and CDR2 YYEKEE (reference sequence). The CDR3 loop spans 16 amino acids. The CDR3 loop is CASSPGQGTMNTEAFF. The CDR3 region has the DNA TGTGCCAGCAGCCCGGGACAGGGCACGATGAACACTGAAGCTTTCTTT.

J is TRBJ2-5 and V is TRBV7-2, with 11 bases that match TRBD2. The V gene's germline CDR1 is SGHTA and CDR2 FQGNSA. Trimming took 1 base from V and 3 from J; bases not matched to a gene: 4. This CDR3 has 16 amino acids. In nucleotides, the CDR3 is TGTGCCAGCAGCTTAGGGGTACTAGCGGGAGAAGAGACCCAGTACTTC. It translates to CASSLGVLAGEETQYF.

The chain combines TRBV30 with TRBJ2-3; TRBD2 matches at 7 bases. Germline values: CDR1 GTSNPN, CDR2 SVGIG (reference sequence). V was pared by 4 bases and J by 0 bases, with 7 bases of the junction left unmatched. This CDR3 region has 15 residues. The CDR3 loop reads CAWTELAASTDTQYF. Written as DNA, the CDR3 is TGTGCCTGGACCGAGCTAGCGGCAAGCACAGATACGCAGTATTTT.

This chain joins TRBV19 and TRBJ2-7; 8 positions match TRBD2. This CDR3 region has 13 residues. Trimming removed 4 bases from V and 6 bases from J; junction bases left unmatched: 5. Germline values: CDR1 LNHDA, CDR2 SQIVND (reference sequence). CDR3: CASSTKTSGEQYF. The CDR3 DNA sequence: TGTGCCAGTAGTACCAAAACTAGCGGCGAGCAGTACTTC.

This clone was counted between two and nine times. CDR3 sequence: CASSQQYSYEQYF. The CDR3 nucleotides read TGTGCCAGCAGCCAGCAATACTCCTACGAGCAGTACTTC. This sequence joins TRBV14 and TRBJ2-7; D remains ambiguous. The V end lost 3 bases, the J end lost 0 bases, and 6 bases lay between the germline ends. The CDR3 has 13 residues. Germline CDR1 is SGHDN and CDR2 is FVKESK.

The chain is built from TRBV19 and TRBJ2-7; D is unclear. Germline-derived CDR1 and CDR2 are LNHDA and SQIVND (reference sequence). V was shortened by 5 bases and J by 0 bases, with 11 bases between the two germline ends. The CDR3 has 14 amino acids. The CDR3 protein is CASSPRVSSYEQYF. The CDR3 DNA follows: TGTGCCAGTAGTCCCCGGGTCAGCTCCTACGAGCAGTACTTC.

The rearrangement joins TRBV18 to TRBJ2-1; TRBD1 is a possible D gene (6 bases). The CDR3 consists of 15 residues. Per the germline V gene, CDR1 is KGHSH and CDR2 is LQKENI. Trimming shortened V by 2 bases and J by 2 bases, and 10 bases separated the two germline ends. The CDR3 sequence is CASSPAGTTYNEQFF. CDR3 DNA: TGTGCCAGCTCACCAGCCGGGACAACCTACAATGAGCAGTTCTTC.

The chain joins TRBV7-9 to TRBJ2-7; 12 positions match TRBD1. CDR3 length: 17 amino acids. V was pared by 2 bases and J by 4 bases, with 9 bases of the junction left unmatched. Germline V gives CDR1 SEHNR, CDR2 FQNEAQ (reference sequence). CDR3 amino acids: CASSLLGGTGGFYEQYF. CDR3 in DNA: TGTGCCAGCAGCTTACTTGGCGGGACAGGGGGCTTTTACGAGCAGTACTTC. The variable domain in full, with the rest retrieved from reference TRBV7-9 and TRBJ2-7, is DTGVSQNPRHKITKRGQNVTFRCDPISEHNRLYWYRQTLGQGPEFLTYFQNEAQLEKSRLLSDRFSAERPKGSFSTLEIQRTEQGDSAMYLCASSLLGGTGGFYEQYFGPGTRLTVT.

J is TRBJ2-7 and V is TRBV7-9; 7 positions match TRBD2. This CDR3 is 14 amino acids long. Germline trimming cut 4 bases from V and 6 bases from J; bases unmatched to any gene: 9. Germline loops: CDR1 SEHNR, CDR2 FQNEAQ (reference sequence). The CDR3 region has the DNA TGTGCCAGCAGCTCTAGGCTAGCGGCCTCCGAGCAGTACTTC. Its translation: CASSSRLAASEQYF.

The chain is built from TRBV18 and TRBJ2-1; D tentatively reads TRBD1 or TRBD2 (5 bases each). This CDR3 spans 14 amino acids. The V end lost 4 bases, the J end lost 8 bases, and 15 bases lay between the germline ends. The germline V gene has CDR1 KGHSH and CDR2 LQKENI. CDR3 residues: CASSRGASYYEQFF. As DNA, the CDR3 is TGTGCCAGCTCACGAGGGGCTAGTTACTATGAGCAGTTCTTC.

The chain couples TRBV25-1 to TRBJ1-6; D unresolved. Germline values: CDR1 MGHDK, CDR2 SYGVNS. The CDR3 totals 12 residues. Trimming took 6 bases from V and 10 from J, leaving 10 bases between them. The CDR3 DNA sequence: TGTGCCAGCAGACGGACTGGATCACCCCTCCACTTT. It yields the protein CASRRTGSPLHF.

J is TRBJ1-2 and V is TRBV30; 9 nucleotides line up with TRBD1. CDR1 is GTSNPN and CDR2 is SVGIG in the germline V gene (reference sequence). The ends lost 1 base at V and 8 bases at J; junction bases unmatched: 14. The CDR3 is 16 amino acids. This CDR3 is CAWSATRRTGALGYTF. The CDR3 DNA sequence: TGTGCCTGGAGTGCTACAAGACGGACAGGGGCACTCGGCTACACCTTC. The variable domain in full, with the rest retrieved from reference TRBV30 and TRBJ1-2, is SQTIHQWPATLVQPVGSPLSLECTVEGTSNPNLYWYRQAAGRGLQLLFYSVGIGQISSEVPQNLSASRPQDRQFILSSKKLLLSDSGFYLCAWSATRRTGALGYTFGSGTRLTVV.

This clone has only one observation. V gene TRBV7-3 combines with J gene TRBJ1-5, with TRBD1 matching 8 bases. Germline loops: CDR1 SGHTA, CDR2 FQGTGA. Trimming at V came to 5 bases and at J to 4 bases, leaving 10 bases not matched to a gene. This CDR3 is built from 16 residues. CDR3 region: CASSRRNGQGNQPQHF. The CDR3 nucleotides are TGTGCCAGCAGCCGGCGAAATGGACAGGGAAATCAGCCCCAGCATTTT.

The chain carries TRBV28 and TRBJ2-6; unclear D gene. The CDR3 has 17 amino acids. Germline CDR1 is MDHEN and CDR2 is SYDVKM. V was cut by 7 bases and J by 0 bases, with 16 bases left in between. The CDR3 is CASTPDILSSGANVLTF. Written as DNA, the CDR3 is TGTGCCAGCACCCCCGACATTTTGAGCTCTGGGGCCAACGTCCTGACTTTC.

The rearrangement links TRBV5-6 to TRBJ2-2; 10 bases fit TRBD2. From germline, CDR1 is SGHDT and CDR2 YYEEEE. CDR3 length equals 19 residues. V shed 1 base and J 3 bases; nucleotides not matched to a gene: 12. CDR3 amino acids: CASSLRAGGPSPDTGELFF. CDR3 DNA: TGTGCCAGCAGCTTGAGAGCGGGAGGGCCCTCACCGGACACCGGGGAGCTGTTTTTT.

The J gene is TRBJ2-5, the V gene TRBV12-5; a weak D match, TRBD1 (6 bases). The CDR3 runs 13 residues. Germline V lookup: CDR1 LGHNT, CDR2 FRNRAP. V was shortened by 6 bases and J by 4 bases, with 12 bases between the two germline ends. The CDR3 DNA sequence: TGTGCTAGTGGCCCCGGACAGCTAGAGACCCAGTACTTC. It is translated as CASGPGQLETQYF.

This rearrangement joins TRBV9 to TRBJ2-5; D not resolved. The V end lost 0 bases, the J end lost 1 base, and 10 bases lay between the germline ends. The germline CDR1 and CDR2 sequences are SGDLS and YYNGEE. The CDR3 totals 15 residues. CDR3 region: CASSVGSHSQETQYF. CDR3 coding DNA: TGTGCCAGCAGCGTAGGGTCCCACAGCCAAGAGACCCAGTACTTC.

A few counts support this clone. CDR3 residues: CASSPGTVQETQYF. Written as DNA, the CDR3 is TGTGCCAGCAGCCCTGGGACCGTGCAAGAGACCCAGTACTTC. The chain is built from TRBV6-1 and TRBJ2-5; TRBD1 or TRBD2 may be the D gene (5 bases each). V gave up 6 bases and J gave up 2 bases, with 13 bases separating them. CDR3 length: 14 residues. Germline V gene lookup returns CDR1 MNHNS and CDR2 SASEGT.

In its sample, this clone was seen once. V and J are TRBV13 and TRBJ1-4, with D unresolved. The CDR3 extends over 14 amino acids. The germline V gene encodes CDR1 PRHDT and CDR2 FYEKMQ (reference sequence). V shed 4 bases and J shed 7 bases, with 13 bases lying between them. The CDR3 bases are TGTGCCAGCAGCTCAGCGAGGGAGGTTGAAAAACTGTTTTTT. Its protein product is CASSSAREVEKLFF.

The chain uses TRBV15 and TRBJ2-7; no reliable D call. Germline values: CDR1 LNHNV, CDR2 YYDKDF (reference sequence). This CDR3 has 15 residues. V was shortened by 8 bases and J by 2 bases, with 19 bases between the two germline ends. The CDR3 spells CATGRTETIAYEQYF. CDR3 sequence (DNA): TGTGCCACCGGCCGGACCGAAACTATAGCCTACGAGCAGTACTTC.

This rearrangement joins TRBV11-1 to TRBJ2-3, with a tentative D call TRBD2 (5 bases). The CDR3 is 15 amino acids. The germline CDR1 and CDR2 sequences are SGHAT and FQDESV (reference sequence). The ends were cut back, 3 bases at V and 3 bases at J, with 13 bases in the middle. CDR3 loop: CASSFGDLRTDTQYF. CDR3 DNA: TGTGCCAGCAGCTTCGGGGATCTGAGGACAGATACGCAGTATTTT.

This chain links TRBV28 with TRBJ1-1; 12 bases are shared with TRBD1. V lost 6 bases to trimming and J lost 4 bases; unmatched junction nucleotides: 6. CDR1 and CDR2 from the germline V gene are MDHEN and SYDVKM. CDR3 length equals 15 residues. CDR3 sequence: CASRGQGAGSTEAFF. CDR3 bases: TGTGCCAGCAGGGGACAGGGGGCTGGTAGCACTGAAGCTTTCTTT.

The gene calls are TRBV6-1 and TRBJ1-6; weak D call: TRBD1 (6 bases). The germline CDR1 and CDR2 sequences are MNHNS and SASEGT. V lost 8 bases and J 0 bases, leaving 8 bases between the germline ends. The CDR3 totals 14 residues. The CDR3 region is CASGQSSYNSPLHF. The CDR3 DNA is TGTGCCAGCGGACAGAGCTCCTATAATTCACCCCTCCACTTT.

V is TRBV5-4 and J is TRBJ1-4, with 7 nucleotides matching TRBD1. V gave up 4 bases and J gave up 4 bases; unmatched junction bases: 4. Germline V lookup: CDR1 SGHNT, CDR2 YYREEE (reference sequence). The CDR3 runs 14 residues. The CDR3 loop reads CASSDDRVNEKLFF. DNA of the CDR3: TGTGCCAGCAGCGACGACAGGGTTAATGAAAAACTGTTTTTT.

The CDR3 sequence: CASSPRLRYAAREQFF. The CDR3 DNA sequence: TGTGCCAGTAGTCCCCGCCTGCGTTATGCGGCACGGGAGCAGTTCTTC. The chain uses TRBV19 and TRBJ2-1; no reliable D call. CDR1 is LNHDA, CDR2 SQIVND, per germline (reference sequence). This CDR3 has 16 amino acids. Trimming cost V 5 bases and J 10 bases, with 24 bases left between them.

This chain joins TRBV4-1 and TRBJ2-7; 7 bases agree with TRBD2. Germline-derived CDR1 and CDR2 are MGHRA and YSYEKL. V lost 0 bases, J lost 0 bases, and 5 bases stayed unmatched. The CDR3 consists of 16 residues. The CDR3 is CASSQELLADSYEQYF. In nucleotides, the CDR3 is TGCGCCAGCAGCCAAGAACTTCTAGCGGACTCCTACGAGCAGTACTTC.

The V gene is TRBV19, the J gene TRBJ2-1; 13 bases match TRBD2. V trimming: 6 bases; J trimming: 10 bases; junction bases outside the gene matches: 12. CDR1 LNHDA and CDR2 SQIVND come from the germline V gene (reference sequence). There are 16 residues in the CDR3. CDR3 DNA: TGTGCCAGTAGGCCCCCGGGACTAGCGGGATCGGGCGAGCAGTTCTTC. It encodes CASRPPGLAGSGEQFF.

The gene calls are TRBV6-1 and TRBJ1-1; possibly TRBD1 for D (5 bases). Deletions cut 6 bases from V and 3 bases from J, with 17 bases between. The CDR3 is 15 amino acids. Germline-derived CDR1 and CDR2 are MNHNS and SASEGT. CDR3 sequence reads: CASSPRSTGYTEAFF. CDR3 nucleotides: TGTGCCAGCAGCCCACGGAGTACAGGTTACACTGAAGCTTTCTTT.